This TCR beta chain is from a study of T cells in Graves' hyperthyroidism and ophthalmopathy. In the study overall: The authors collected peripheral blood at initial diagnosis, before any treatment. The study's findings and limits: Blood also carried most thyroid clonotypes expanded above 0.001.

Patients were excluded because of uncontrolled infection, other autoimmune disease, pregnancy or lactation. This clonotype came up many times. Antigen unknown. TCR beta CDR3 regions were amplified from RNA. The TCR CDR3 first-round RT-PCR relied on the HTBI primer set. TCRdb re-analysed the multiplex PCR reads in MiXCR, keeping a single row per CDR3 protein. The top ten hold under 8% of the sample, which has approximately 590,000 distinct CDR3 sequences, 15% to 17% seen once. The TCR originated in a woman aged 25-40 years with Graves' hyperthyroidism. Specimen: blood.

The CDR3 region is CASSARTSGGFNEQFF. In DNA form, the CDR3 reads TGTGCCAGCAGCGCGAGGACTAGCGGGGGCTTCAATGAGCAGTTCTTC. The chain has TRBV7-2 and TRBJ2-1; 13 nucleotides align to TRBD2. From germline, CDR1 is SGHTA and CDR2 FQGNSA. J lost 6 bases, V lost 5 bases, and 7 bases had no gene match. The CDR3 consists of 16 residues.